Included here is one T cell receptor (beta chain) sequence, with context. What it recognizes is unknown. The data were obtained in a study of lymphopenia after photon versus proton radiotherapy. Findings of the study overall: Under photons, naive T cells and diversity fell while effector/memory populations rose. Post-nadir diversity loss with photons came from oligoclonal expansion, particularly CD8+ Temra cells. Better survival with proton therapy was suggested as possible, not demonstrated.

Trimming cost V 8 bases and J 7 bases; bases outside gene matches: 6. The CDR3 runs 12 residues. Germline CDR1 reads MNHEY; CDR2 reads SVGAGI. Only in-frame clones appear in the TCRdb table, and some are missing; sequencing was by immunoSEQ multiplex PCR. The sample lists some 76,000 clones; 85% to 95% were seen once. The chain carries TRBV6-5 and TRBJ1-2, with 8 bases identical to TRBD1. This sample comprised peripheral blood, obtained from a patient treated with photon-based radiotherapy. This sequence was found in a woman between 35 and 50 years old with cholangiocarcinoma. The CDR3 nucleotides read TGTGCCAGCTGGATTACAGGGGGTGGCTACACCTTC. The encoded protein is CASWITGGGYTF.